This is a list of T cell receptor beta chains from one sample in a study of T cell repertoires in cytomegalovirus infection. MiXCR, run by TCRdb on the reads, gives a single entry per CDR3 protein. Of roughly 500,000 distinct CDR3 sequences listed, more than 15% are singletons. Specimen: CD8+ T cells from PBMCs. All receptors come from a human donor in good health (CMV status not recorded). Some clones in this sample may be carry-over from other donors' samples. Both conserved end residues are part of each CDR3. The D gene is left open where the match is weak. Expanded clones get a size class; other rows say once, few or many, or leave the size out.

size	V	D	J	CDR3	DNA
many	TRBV7-2	NA	TRBJ2-7	CASSREAYEQYF	TGTGCCAGCAGCAGAGAGGCCTACGAGCAGTACTTC
few	TRBV7-9	NA	TRBJ1-5	CASSSTDGSNQPQHF	TGTGCCAGCAGCTCAACCGACGGGAGCAATCAGCCCCAGCATTTT
many	TRBV11-2	TRBD2	TRBJ2-1	CASSSKRGSPYNEQFF	TGTGCCAGCAGCTCGAAGCGGGGATCACCCTACAATGAGCAGTTCTTC
NA	TRBV19	NA	TRBJ1-1	CASSKAGGANTEAFF	TGTGCCAGTAGTAAGGCCGGGGGAGCGAACACTGAAGCTTTCTTT
few	TRBV2	NA	TRBJ2-1	CASSGAGVNEQFF	TGTGCCAGCAGCGGCGCAGGGGTGAATGAGCAGTTCTTC
few	TRBV6-6	NA	TRBJ1-1	CASSSRGMNTEAFF	TGTGCCAGCAGTTCACGAGGGATGAACACTGAAGCTTTCTTT
NA	TRBV28	NA	TRBJ1-2	CASSPGWGFNYGYTF	TGTGCCAGCAGCCCGGGGTGGGGCTTTAACTATGGCTACACCTTC
NA	TRBV20-1	NA	TRBJ1-2	CSAREMGGYTF	TGCAGTGCTAGAGAGATGGGTGGCTACACCTTC
NA	TRBV11-2	NA	TRBJ1-1	CASSPLPDMNTEAFF	TGTGCCAGCAGCCCTTTGCCCGATATGAACACTGAAGCTTTCTTT
many	TRBV7-8	TRBD2	TRBJ2-1	CASSPLAGVSFYNEQFF	TGTGCCAGCAGTCCACTAGCGGGGGTATCATTCTACAATGAGCAGTTCTTC
many	TRBV6-6	TRBD2	TRBJ2-7	CASSTLGRGAYEQYF	TGTGCCAGCAGTACCCTCGGGCGGGGGGCCTACGAGCAGTACTTC
many	TRBV27	TRBD1	TRBJ1-4	CASSFFGQANEKLFF	TGTGCCAGCAGTTTTTTCGGACAGGCGAATGAAAAACTGTTTTTT
NA	TRBV4-2	TRBD2	TRBJ2-1	CASSQDRTAGGNEQFF	TGTGCCAGCAGCCAAGATCGGACAGCGGGGGGGAATGAGCAGTTCTTC
NA	TRBV4-2	NA	TRBJ2-1	CASSLPTRTSYNEQFF	TGTGCCAGCAGCCTTCCGACTAGAACCTCCTACAATGAGCAGTTCTTC
NA	TRBV29-1	NA	TRBJ1-1	CSVKDGYTEAFF	TGCAGCGTTAAGGACGGCTACACTGAAGCTTTCTTT
many	TRBV7-3	TRBD1	TRBJ2-2	CASSLEWTGDTGELFF	TGTGCCAGCAGCTTAGAGTGGACAGGGGACACCGGGGAGCTGTTTTTT
many	TRBV19	NA	TRBJ2-3	CASSMDQLGVDTQYF	TGTGCCAGTAGTATGGACCAACTAGGAGTAGATACGCAGTATTTT
NA	TRBV3-1	NA	TRBJ2-3	CASSPSRDSAGDADTQYF	TGTGCCAGCAGCCCGTCCCGGGACTCCGCCGGGGATGCAGATACGCAGTATTTT
many	TRBV7-9	TRBD1	TRBJ2-7	CASSPPQGAYEQYF	TGTGCCAGCAGCCCCCCGCAGGGGGCCTACGAGCAGTACTTC
NA	TRBV20-1	NA	TRBJ2-2	CSAKPQKDTGELFF	TGCAGTGCTAAGCCCCAGAAGGACACCGGGGAGCTGTTTTTT
few	TRBV5-5	NA	TRBJ2-1	CASSSPERGVNEQFF	TGTGCCAGCAGCTCCCCTGAGAGAGGGGTGAATGAGCAGTTCTTC
few	TRBV20-1	TRBD2	TRBJ2-7	CSAAGLADSLTYEQYF	TGCAGTGCCGCGGGACTAGCGGATTCGCTTACCTACGAGCAGTACTTC
many	TRBV7-2	NA	TRBJ2-5	CASSPKGKGQETQYF	TGTGCCAGCAGCCCAAAAGGGAAGGGGCAAGAGACCCAGTACTTC